This T cell receptor (beta chain) was sequenced for a study of CD8 T cells in ankylosing spondylitis. This clonotype has ten or more counts. Its antigen is as yet unknown. Study-wide findings and caveats: Reactive arthritis synovial fluid and blood were previously reported to contain some motif variants. Significantly higher representation of disease-linked clones was reported for matched ankylosing spondylitis synovial fluid. A TCR beta motif of 7 to 9 highly homologous variants seemed to mark ankylosing spondylitis blood.

Making the TCR beta libraries involved quantitative 5'-RACE with molecular barcodes. TCRdb re-called the 5' RACE reads through MiXCR, storing one row per CDR3 protein. This sample has approximately 250,000 distinct CDR3 sequences, with around 8% found just once. This CDR3 has 14 amino acids. After removal of 3 bases from V and 2 bases from J, the junction contained 3 bases not matched to a gene. Looked up from germline, CDR1 is SGHVS and CDR2 is FQNEAQ. Sequenced material: blood, either unsorted or a sorted T cell fraction (not recorded which). The receptor was isolated from a female donor with ankylosing spondylitis or in good health (not recorded which). The gene calls are TRBV7-8 and TRBJ2-5, with 7 bases aligning to TRBD1. CDR3 in amino acids: CASSFVGQQETQYF. CDR3 coding DNA: TGTGCCAGCAGCTTTGTGGGACAGCAAGAGACCCAGTACTTC.